These 29 T cell receptor beta chains share one sample of origin, sequenced in a study of cytomegalovirus exposure and HLA in healthy donors. This PCR relied on a set of 60 Vbeta primers and 13 Jbeta primers. Sequencing was performed with immunoSEQ multiplex PCR; in TCRdb, only in-frame clones are kept and a portion is missing. The sample has about 220,000 clones, approximately 68% seen once. Sequenced material: PBMCs. The receptors derive from a woman between 25 and 40 years old in good health and CMV-seronegative.

J is TRBJ2-3 and V is TRBV4-1; D is uncertain. Trimming removed 1 base from V and 2 bases from J, with 7 bases in between. The CDR3 extends over 14 amino acids. CDR1 and CDR2 (germline): MGHRA, YSYEKL. The CDR3 DNA reads as TGCGCCAGCAGCCAAGTGCCAGACACAGATACGCAGTATTTT. Its protein is CASSQVPDTDTQYF.

This clone was found a few times. The chain carries TRBV11-2 and TRBJ2-1, with TRBD2 matching 9 bases. CDR1 is SGHAT, CDR2 FQNNGV, per germline. This CDR3 comprises 15 residues. Trimming removed 5 bases from V and 7 bases from J; junction bases left unmatched: 9. CDR3 loop: CASSPGTSNRNEQFF. CDR3 bases: TGTGCCAGCAGCCCCGGGACTAGCAATCGGAATGAGCAGTTCTTC.

The chain joins TRBV10-1 to TRBJ2-2, with D hard to call. The ends were cut back, 4 bases at V and 3 bases at J, with 6 bases in the middle. The CDR3 has 13 residues. The germline V gene encodes CDR1 WNHNN and CDR2 SYGVQD (reference sequence). CDR3 residues: CASSAQYTGELFF. As DNA, the CDR3 is TGCGCCAGCAGTGCCCAGTACACCGGGGAGCTGTTTTTT.

The V and J genes are TRBV10-3 and TRBJ2-1; 8 bases match TRBD1. The junction had 4 bases not matched to a gene; V was cut back by 2 bases and J by 10 bases. The CDR3 is made up of 13 amino acids. Germline CDR1 reads ENHRY; CDR2 reads SYGVKD. CDR3 in DNA: TGTGCCATCAGTGAGCAGGGGGCCTTAGAGCAGTTCTTC. This encodes CAISEQGALEQFF.

In DNA form, the CDR3 reads TGTGCCAGCAGCCAAGAACTTGGGGGCGTTCGTGGCGGGGAGCTGTTTTTT. This gives the protein CASSQELGGVRGGELFF. This sequence joins TRBV7-2 and TRBJ2-2, with D tentatively TRBD1 (6 bases). Looked up from germline, CDR1 is SGHTA and CDR2 is FQGNSA. The V gene lost 5 bases and the J gene lost 7 bases, with 23 bases spanning the gap. The CDR3 totals 17 residues. Together with reference TRBV7-2 and TRBJ2-2, the CDR3 gives the full variable domain: GAGVSQSPSNKVTEKGKDVELRCDPISGHTALYWYRQSLGQGLEFLIYFQGNSAPDKSGLPSDRFSAERTGGSVSTLTIQRTQQEDSAVYLCASSQELGGVRGGELFFGEGSRLTVL.

The chain has TRBV27 and TRBJ2-1; perhaps TRBD1 as D (6 bases). Germline lookup yields CDR1 MNHEY and CDR2 SMNVEV (reference sequence). The CDR3 totals 13 residues. Trimming stripped 8 bases from V and 6 bases from J, with 14 bases between. Here the CDR3 reads CASVGRGGNEQFF. The CDR3 nucleotides are TGTGCCAGCGTCGGCAGGGGTGGCAATGAGCAGTTCTTC.

The rearrangement joins TRBV15 to TRBJ2-2; 15 positions match TRBD2. With V trimmed by 0 bases and J by 1 base, 6 bases remained unmatched. CDR3 size: 20 residues. Germline loops: CDR1 LNHNV, CDR2 YYDKDF (reference sequence). The CDR3 region is CATSREGTSGGYMNTGELFF. CDR3 DNA sequence: TGTGCCACCAGCAGAGAGGGGACTAGCGGGGGGTATATGAACACCGGGGAGCTGTTTTTT.

The chain recombines TRBV20-1 with TRBJ2-5; possibly TRBD2 for D (5 bases). Germline V lookup: CDR1 DFQATT, CDR2 SNEGSKA (reference sequence). This CDR3 region has 11 residues. V lost 7 bases and J lost 2, with 8 bases in between. This CDR3 is CSGGIQETQYF. As DNA, the CDR3 is TGCAGTGGAGGGATTCAAGAGACCCAGTACTTC.

The V and J genes are TRBV20-1 and TRBJ2-1; D might be TRBD2 (6 bases). Germline V CDR1 and CDR2: DFQATT, SNEGSKA (reference sequence). The CDR3 covers 11 residues. V was pared by 3 bases and J by 12 bases, with 12 bases between. In DNA form, the CDR3 reads TGCAGTGCTAGGACTGGGGGAGGGCAGTTCTTC. Encoded protein: CSARTGGGQFF.

The chain recombines TRBV27 with TRBJ2-7; 9 nucleotides align to TRBD1. V was pared by 6 bases and J by 0 bases, with 9 bases of the junction left unmatched. From germline, CDR1 is MNHEY and CDR2 SMNVEV (reference sequence). The CDR3 length is 16 residues. DNA of the CDR3: TGTGCCAGCAGACCCCTGGGACAGGGAAGCTCCTACGAGCAGTACTTC. Protein sequence: CASRPLGQGSSYEQYF.

The chain combines TRBV7-9 with TRBJ1-6; weak D call: TRBD1 (5 bases). Trimming took 4 bases from V and 9 from J, leaving 13 bases between them. This CDR3 is 14 amino acids long. CDR1 and CDR2 from the germline V gene are SEHNR and FQNEAQ (reference sequence). Here the CDR3 DNA reads TGTGCCAGCAGCTGGGGGGGGGAAGGTTCACCCCTCCACTTT. It encodes CASSWGGEGSPLHF.

This chain links TRBV2 with TRBJ2-5; D is uncertain. CDR1 SNHLY and CDR2 FYNNEI come from the germline V gene. Trimming shortened V by 5 bases and J by 1 base, and 2 bases separated the two germline ends. CDR3 length: 11 residues. CDR3 amino acids: CASSRQETQYF. The CDR3 coding sequence is TGTGCCAGCAGTCGCCAAGAGACCCAGTACTTC.

The rearrangement joins TRBV7-9 to TRBJ1-6; D is undetermined. With 3 bases removed from V and 6 bases from J, the gap between germline ends came to 9 bases. The length of the CDR3 is 14 residues. The germline V gene has CDR1 SEHNR and CDR2 FQNEAQ (reference sequence). The CDR3 DNA reads TGTGCCAGCAGCTTGTTCGCGGGTAATTCACCCCTCCACTTT. Encoded protein: CASSLFAGNSPLHF.

This rearrangement joins TRBV7-6 to TRBJ1-3, with D possibly being TRBD1 (5 bases). The CDR3 has 16 amino acids. Trimming stripped 1 base from V and 0 bases from J, with 10 bases between. Germline CDR1 reads SGHVS; CDR2 reads FNYEAQ. The CDR3 sequence: CASSLDGGLSGNTIYF. The CDR3 bases are TGTGCCAGCAGCTTAGACGGGGGTCTCTCTGGAAACACCATATATTTT.

The rearrangement uses TRBV21-1 and TRBJ2-5; TRBD2, the table's D call, was not compared with the DNA. TRBV21-1 is a recognized pseudogene. CDR3 length: 16 residues. The CDR3 sequence: CASSKVASGGQETQYF. The CDR3 region has the DNA TGTGCCAGCAGCAAAGTGGCTAGCGGGGGACAAGAGACCCAGTACTTC.

The chain has TRBV6-6 and TRBJ2-5; D is possibly TRBD1 (7 bases). V was trimmed by 5 bases and J by 2 bases, leaving 15 bases between them. CDR1 is MNHNY and CDR2 is SVGAGI in the germline V gene (reference sequence). The CDR3 has 15 amino acids. CDR3 nucleotides: TGTGCCAGCAGTCCAGGGGGGCCGGGTCAAGAGACCCAGTACTTC. It specifies CASSPGGPGQETQYF.

J is TRBJ2-7 and V is TRBV19; 8 bases are a match to TRBD1. V trimming: 5 bases; J trimming: 2 bases; junction bases outside the gene matches: 5. There are 14 residues in the CDR3. Germline CDR1 LNHDA, CDR2 SQIVND (reference sequence). In nucleotides, the CDR3 is TGTGCCAGTAGTCCCGGGACAGGACCCTACGAGCAGTACTTC. Translated: CASSPGTGPYEQYF.

The chain recombines TRBV28 with TRBJ1-2; 7 bases map to TRBD1. The CDR3 covers 14 residues. V trimming: 6 bases; J trimming: 5 bases; junction bases outside the gene matches: 9. CDR1 is MDHEN and CDR2 is SYDVKM in the germline V gene. CDR3 DNA: TGTGCCAGCAGGTCCTCCGGGACAGCGTATGGCTACACCTTC. It encodes CASRSSGTAYGYTF.

The chain links TRBV29-1 to TRBJ2-5; 11 bases agree with TRBD2. V was clipped by 2 bases and J by 4 bases; unmatched bases: 6. This CDR3 is built from 15 residues. Germline loops: CDR1 SQVTM, CDR2 ANQGSEA. CDR3 protein: CSVEIAGGNGETQYF. The DNA for the CDR3 is TGCAGCGTTGAAATAGCGGGGGGGAATGGAGAGACCCAGTACTTC. Using reference TRBV29-1 and TRBJ2-5 for the parts outside the CDR3, the full variable domain is SAVISQKPSRDICQRGTSLTIQCQVDSQVTMMFWYRQQPGQSLTLIATANQGSEATYESGFVIDKFPISRPNLTFSTLTVSNMSPEDSSIYLCSVEIAGGNGETQYFGPGTRLLVL.

This rearrangement joins TRBV30 to TRBJ1-2; no clear D gene. The CDR3 runs to 12 residues. The V gene lost 0 bases and the J gene lost 5 bases, with 7 bases spanning the gap. Per the germline V gene, CDR1 is GTSNPN and CDR2 is SVGIG (reference sequence). CDR3 amino acids: CAWSVIEYGYTF. DNA for the CDR3: TGTGCCTGGAGTGTAATAGAGTATGGCTACACCTTC. Full variable domain (remainder filled in from reference TRBV30 and TRBJ1-2): SQTIHQWPATLVQPVGSPLSLECTVEGTSNPNLYWYRQAAGRGLQLLFYSVGIGQISSEVPQNLSASRPQDRQFILSSKKLLLSDSGFYLCAWSVIEYGYTFGSGTRLTVV.

The chain uses TRBV2 and TRBJ2-5; a possible D gene is TRBD2 (5 bases). CDR1 and CDR2 (germline): SNHLY, FYNNEI. Trimming took off 6 bases at V and 4 bases at J, with 12 bases between the two ends. This CDR3 is built from 13 residues. The CDR3 loop is CASSSGLPETQYF. CDR3 sequence (DNA): TGTGCCAGCAGCTCGGGATTGCCAGAGACCCAGTACTTC.

The J gene is TRBJ2-1, the V gene TRBV6-1; 13 bases align to TRBD2. This CDR3 region has 14 residues. V shed 5 bases and J 7 bases; nucleotides not matched to a gene: 2. The germline V gene has CDR1 MNHNS and CDR2 SASEGT. The CDR3 reads CASSWTSGRNEQFF. CDR3 DNA sequence: TGTGCCAGCAGTTGGACTAGCGGGAGAAATGAGCAGTTCTTC.

The chain employs TRBV5-1 and TRBJ2-7; 9 nucleotides align to TRBD2. In germline, CDR1 is SGHRS, CDR2 YFSETQ. V lost 2 bases, J lost 3 bases, and 9 bases stayed unmatched. The CDR3 consists of 16 residues. The CDR3 is CASSFGLAGKIYEQYF. CDR3 coding DNA: TGCGCCAGCAGCTTTGGGCTAGCGGGAAAAATCTACGAGCAGTACTTC.

This clone was seen a few times. Here the CDR3 omits its conserved ending phenylalanine or tryptophan, so a read error is the likely source. The chain has TRBV29-1 and TRBJ1-1; no firm D call. V lost 7 bases, J lost 0 bases, and 9 bases lay in between. The CDR3 is made up of 12 amino acids. From germline, CDR1 is SQVTM and CDR2 ANQGSEA. The CDR3 spells CSERAMNTEAFL. The CDR3 region has the DNA TGCAGCGAGCGAGCTATGAACACTGAAGCTTTCTTG.

This clone was detected a few times. A read error is possible here, since a much larger clone lies one base away. The sample holds other DNA sequences that translate to the same CDR3. V usage is TRBV5-6 and J usage is TRBJ1-2; 10 nucleotides match TRBD1. The CDR3 extends over 14 amino acids. Unmatched junction bases numbered 5, after V lost 3 bases and J lost 6 bases. Germline V gene lookup returns CDR1 SGHDT and CDR2 YYEEEE. The CDR3 DNA follows: TGTGCCAGCAGCTGGACAGGGGGAGCGGATGGCTACACCTTC. Translated: CASSWTGGADGYTF.

The chain combines TRBV6-6 with TRBJ2-5, with TRBD1 matching over 8 bases. The V gene end was trimmed by 6 bases and the J gene end by 4 bases; junction bases not matched to a gene: 7. The CDR3 consists of 14 residues. The germline V gene has CDR1 MNHNY and CDR2 SVGAGI (reference sequence). CDR3 loop: CASSLGQGRETQYF. The CDR3, as DNA: TGTGCCAGCAGCCTCGGACAGGGACGAGAGACCCAGTACTTC.

The J gene is TRBJ2-7, the V gene TRBV6-6; weak D call: TRBD2 (6 bases). This CDR3 contains 13 residues. Trimming shortened V by 5 bases and J by 9 bases, and 17 bases separated the two germline ends. In germline, CDR1 is MNHNY, CDR2 SVGAGI (reference sequence). The CDR3 loop is CASSPATRRAQYF. CDR3 DNA: TGTGCCAGCAGTCCCGCAACTAGGAGGGCGCAGTACTTC.

The gene calls are TRBV13 and TRBJ1-2; weak D call: TRBD1 (6 bases). CDR1 is PRHDT and CDR2 is FYEKMQ in the germline V gene (reference sequence). The CDR3 length is 16 residues. The V and J ends lost 5 bases and 5 bases respectively, with 21 bases between them. The CDR3 DNA follows: TGTGCCAGCAGCATCCTCGGGACGCCTCAGGGGTATGGCTACACCTTC. The encoded protein is CASSILGTPQGYGYTF.

Comments on this clone: The junction does not match germline at one end; this may be a read error. CDR3 sequence reads: CAISDDRANYGYTF. The CDR3 bases are TGTGCCATCAGTGACGACAGGGCAAACTATGGCTACACCTTC. The chain links TRBV6-1 to TRBJ1-2; 7 positions match TRBD1. CDR3 length equals 14 residues. Germline V gives CDR1 MNHNS, CDR2 SASEGT.